This entry lists 15 T cell receptor beta chains sequenced from one sample in a study of spatial heterogeneity in lung cancer. Each CDR3 protein gets one entry after TCRdb re-called the 5' RACE reads with MiXCR. The sample lists 100,000 to 120,000 distinct CDR3 sequences, roughly a tenth occurring once. Sample time point: blood at routine non-recurrence follow-up after resection. The sequencing used PBMCs, collected at follow-up. Receptors were obtained from a female donor with early-stage non-small cell lung cancer.

This rearrangement joins TRBV7-9 to TRBJ2-5, with D perhaps matching TRBD2 (6 bases). V lost 5 bases and J 2 bases, leaving 15 bases between the germline ends. Germline CDR1 and CDR2: SEHNR and FQNEAQ (reference sequence). There are 15 residues in the CDR3. CDR3 nucleotides: TGTGCCAGCAGCCCTGCTGGGGGGATTCAAGAGACCCAGTACTTC. It codes for CASSPAGGIQETQYF.

This clonotype was counted between two and nine times. This rearrangement joins TRBV5-1 to TRBJ2-2; 8 positions agree with TRBD1. The CDR3 covers 15 residues. Germline-derived CDR1 and CDR2 are SGHRS and YFSETQ. Trimming took 5 bases from V and 1 from J; bases not matched to a gene: 4. The CDR3 sequence: CASRSGTGNTGELFF. As DNA, the CDR3 is TGCGCCAGCAGGTCCGGGACAGGGAACACCGGGGAGCTGTTTTTT.

This clonotype was recorded many times. The genes are TRBV6-6 and TRBJ2-3, with D unclear. CDR3 length: 15 amino acids. Trimming took off 2 bases at V and 2 bases at J, with 11 bases between the two ends. Germline values: CDR1 MNHNY, CDR2 SVGAGI (reference sequence). CDR3 nucleotides: TGTGCCAGCAGTTACCGCTGGCCAGACACAGATACGCAGTATTTT. Protein: CASSYRWPDTDTQYF.

The chain couples TRBV6-1 to TRBJ2-1; the D gene is possibly TRBD2 (5 bases). The V gene's germline CDR1 is MNHNS and CDR2 SASEGT. V was shortened by 2 bases and J by 4 bases, with 18 bases between the two germline ends. The CDR3 spans 17 residues. CDR3 in DNA: TGTGCCAGCAGTGAATCCCCGACTATCCAAACATACAATGAGCAGTTCTTC. Its protein product is CASSESPTIQTYNEQFF.

This clonotype has only a few counts. The V gene is TRBV11-1, the J gene TRBJ1-4; D is uncertain. Germline V CDR1 and CDR2: SGHAT, FQDESV (reference sequence). The CDR3 length is 14 residues. V shed 4 bases and J shed 9 bases, with 15 bases lying between them. The CDR3 protein is CASSSTHTNKKLFF. CDR3 nucleotide sequence: TGTGCCAGCAGCTCGACCCACACCAATAAAAAACTGTTTTTT.

This clonotype was counted only a few times. This chain joins TRBV7-2 and TRBJ2-5; D gene ambiguous. This CDR3 region has 14 residues. V lost 1 base and J lost 1, with 7 bases in between. CDR1 and CDR2 from the germline V gene are SGHTA and FQGNSA. This chain's CDR3 is CASSLDVLQETQYF. In nucleotides, the CDR3 is TGTGCCAGCAGCTTAGATGTCCTCCAAGAGACCCAGTACTTC.

This clonotype was counted only a few times. The V gene is TRBV29-1, the J gene TRBJ2-3, with 12 bases lining up with TRBD1. Per the germline V gene, CDR1 is SQVTM and CDR2 is ANQGSEA. V was clipped by 8 bases and J by 0 bases; unmatched bases: 6. The CDR3 is 15 residues long. CDR3 sequence reads: CSIRDRGLSTDTQYF. Written as DNA, the CDR3 is TGCAGCATTCGGGACAGGGGGCTAAGCACAGATACGCAGTATTTT.

V usage is TRBV7-6 and J usage is TRBJ2-7, with TRBD2 matching 8 bases. V was pared by 2 bases and J by 2 bases, with 5 bases of the junction left unmatched. The CDR3 has 15 residues. The germline V gene has CDR1 SGHVS and CDR2 FNYEAQ. The CDR3 nucleotides are TGTGCCAGCAGCTTAAGCGGGAGAGAGCCCTACGAGCAGTACGTC. Translated: CASSLSGREPYEQYV.

The CDR3 loop reads CASSSSGDYEQYF. Written as DNA, the CDR3 is TGTGCCAGCAGTTCTAGCGGGGACTACGAGCAGTACTTC. This chain links TRBV27 with TRBJ2-7; 9 positions agree with TRBD2. CDR1 and CDR2 from the germline V gene are MNHEY and SMNVEV (reference sequence). V lost 4 bases, J lost 3 bases, and 1 base stayed unmatched. The length of the CDR3 is 13 residues.

There are many counts of this clonotype. The chain links TRBV10-2 to TRBJ2-2; D remains ambiguous. CDR3 length equals 14 residues. Germline V gene sequence: CDR1 WSHSY, CDR2 SAAADI. The V gene lost 5 bases and the J gene lost 4 bases, with 11 bases spanning the gap. The CDR3 spells CASSHERSTGELFF. CDR3 sequence (DNA): TGCGCCAGCAGTCACGAGAGAAGCACCGGGGAGCTGTTTTTT.

The chain links TRBV5-1 to TRBJ2-1, with 10 bases matching TRBD2. The CDR3 length is 13 residues. Germline values: CDR1 SGHRS, CDR2 YFSETQ. The V segment lost 6 bases and the J segment 9 bases; nucleotides outside the gene matches: 6. CDR3 sequence (DNA): TGCGCCAGCACCCTAGCGGGAGCGGGTGAGCAGTTCTTC. Encoded protein: CASTLAGAGEQFF.

This clonotype has just one count. A read error may explain this, as a much larger clone is one base away. This chain uses TRBV5-6 with TRBJ2-3; D is ambiguous. Germline CDR1 and CDR2: SGHDT and YYEEEE. CDR3 length: 12 amino acids. CDR3 sequence: CVSSLGTDTQYF. As DNA, the CDR3 is TGTGTCAGCAGCTTGGGTACAGATACGCAGTATTTT.

The table lists this clonotype with a few counts. This rearrangement joins TRBV27 to TRBJ2-3; TRBD2 aligns across 10 bases. Germline values: CDR1 MNHEY, CDR2 SMNVEV (reference sequence). The V and J ends lost 3 bases and 5 bases, in that order; junction bases with no gene match: 14. The CDR3 length is 18 residues. The chain's CDR3 is CASSFGAGSGRSKDTQYF. In DNA form, the CDR3 reads TGTGCCAGCAGTTTTGGTGCTGGTAGCGGGAGGTCGAAAGATACGCAGTATTTT.

This clonotype was found many times. The chain couples TRBV10-3 to TRBJ2-7; 8 bases align to TRBD1. Germline CDR1 is ENHRY and CDR2 is SYGVKD. Trimming removed 8 bases from V and 5 bases from J; junction bases left unmatched: 5. CDR3 length equals 12 residues. The CDR3 sequence is CAISPTGDEQYF. CDR3 sequence (DNA): TGTGCCATCTCACCGACAGGGGACGAGCAGTACTTC.

This chain uses TRBV7-9 with TRBJ2-4; D is possibly TRBD1 (5 bases). Trimming took off 1 base at V and 11 bases at J, with 12 bases between the two ends. Per germline, CDR1 SEHNR and CDR2 FQNEAQ (reference sequence). The CDR3 covers 13 residues. The CDR3: CASSLDAGAFQYF. The CDR3 region has the DNA TGTGCCAGCAGCTTAGACGCTGGGGCCTTTCAGTACTTC.